Below, 25 T cell receptor beta chains from the same sample are listed, as sequenced in a study of blood T cells in healthy people across ages. A sample-barcoded 5' primer and a J-beta primer mix were used in a second PCR of about 7 to 12 cycles. TCRdb re-analysed the 5' RACE reads in MiXCR, keeping a single row per CDR3 protein. The sample holds just under 900,000 distinct CDR3 sequences, less than 35% seen once. The sample taken for sequencing was blood. These receptors were obtained from a woman of 80 years or more in good health.

This clonotype was counted many times. The CDR3 nucleotides are TGTGCCAGCAGCAAACAGGAGTATCAGCCCCAGCATTTT. Protein sequence: CASSKQEYQPQHF. This chain uses TRBV7-2 with TRBJ1-5; D perhaps matches TRBD1 (5 bases). Per the germline V gene, CDR1 is SGHTA and CDR2 is FQGNSA. The V gene lost 5 bases and the J gene lost 5 bases, with 10 bases spanning the gap. This CDR3 is 13 amino acids long.

This clonotype was seen just once. The rearrangement uses TRBV20-1 and TRBJ2-1; the D is unclear. The V end was cut by 5 bases, the J end by 3 bases, with 5 bases between. Germline CDR1 is DFQATT and CDR2 is SNEGSKA (reference sequence). The CDR3 has 11 residues. The CDR3 nucleotides are TGCAGTGCTCCCCACTACAATGAGCAGTTCTTC. Its translation is CSAPHYNEQFF.

A remark on this clonotype: A much larger clone is a single base away; this may be a read error. The rearrangement uses TRBV7-2 and TRBJ1-1, with D maybe TRBD1 (5 bases). V was clipped by 5 bases and J by 0 bases, with 13 bases between them. CDR3 length: 15 residues. In germline, CDR1 is SGHTA, CDR2 FQGNSA. DNA for the CDR3: TGTGCCAGCAGCCGTGTCGCAGGGATGAACACTGAAGCTTTCTTT. Amino acid sequence: CASSRVAGMNTEAFF.

There are a few counts of this clonotype. A single base separates this from a much larger clone, so it may be a read error. The CDR3 nucleotides are TGTGCCAGCAATTTTGAGGGGGGGGCTACAGATACGCAGTATTTT. Its protein is CASNFEGGATDTQYF. This sequence joins TRBV12-3 or TRBV12-4 and TRBJ2-3; D is perhaps TRBD2 (7 bases). V was clipped by 7 bases and J by 3 bases, with 17 bases between them. The CDR3 has 15 residues.

This clonotype was seen ten or more times. The CDR3 here is CASSRDWLETQYF. In DNA, the CDR3 is TGTGCCAGCAGCCGAGACTGGCTGGAGACCCAGTACTTC. This chain joins TRBV7-2 and TRBJ2-5; D is ambiguous. The V and J ends lost 5 bases and 5 bases respectively, with 12 bases between them. CDR3 length: 13 residues. The V gene's germline CDR1 is SGHTA and CDR2 FQGNSA.

In its sample, this clonotype was seen a few times. The chain combines TRBV12-3 or TRBV12-4 with TRBJ1-4, with no clear D. The length of the CDR3 is 11 residues. V gave up 5 bases and J gave up 6 bases, with 4 bases separating them. The DNA of the CDR3 is TGTGCCAGCAGTCGATATGAAAAACTGTTTTTT. As protein: CASSRYEKLFF.

The sample holds many counts of this clonotype. The chain uses TRBV7-9 and TRBJ2-5; TRBD1 agrees at 12 bases. The CDR3 is 16 residues long. V shed 0 bases, J shed 8 bases, and the junction held 7 bases outside the gene matches. Germline CDR1 is SEHNR and CDR2 is FQNEAQ (reference sequence). The CDR3 nucleotides are TGTGCCAGCAGCTTAGCCGGGACAGGGGGCCAGGGAACCCAGTACTTC. As protein: CASSLAGTGGQGTQYF.

This clonotype showed up many times. This rearrangement joins TRBV5-5 to TRBJ1-6, with D possibly TRBD1 on 5 matching bases. The CDR3 runs 19 residues. Looked up from germline, CDR1 is SGHKS and CDR2 is YYEKEE (reference sequence). The V end was cut by 6 bases, the J end by 2 bases, with 24 bases between. CDR3 nucleotides: TGTGCCAGCACCCGTTCCGGGACGGAGGATTCCGCCTATAATTCACCCCTCCACTTT. The encoded protein is CASTRSGTEDSAYNSPLHF.

Details on this clonotype: This clone may be a read error of a much larger clone one base away. The rearrangement joins TRBV11-2 to TRBJ2-5; D is tentatively TRBD1 or TRBD2 (5 bases each). The CDR3 extends over 16 amino acids. The germline CDR1 and CDR2 sequences are SGHAT and FQNNGV. For the CDR3, the DNA is TGTGCCGGCAGCTTAGATAGTAACGGGGCACTAAAGACCCAGTACTTC. It translates to CAGSLDSNGALKTQYF.

This clonotype was counted between two and nine times. The chain uses TRBV11-2 and TRBJ2-2; D is perhaps TRBD1 (5 bases). This CDR3 is built from 14 residues. V lost 5 bases to trimming and J lost 4 bases, with 11 bases between them. Germline CDR1 is SGHAT and CDR2 is FQNNGV. In DNA form, the CDR3 reads TGTGCCAGCAGCCTCAGGGTTTCCACCGGGGAGCTGTTTTTT. It encodes CASSLRVSTGELFF.

This clonotype came up a few times. The chain carries TRBV5-1 and TRBJ1-2; D is undetermined. This CDR3 region has 14 residues. Germline CDR1 SGHRS, CDR2 YFSETQ. The ends were cut back, 3 bases at V and 4 bases at J, with 13 bases in the middle. The CDR3 loop is CASSWESGTYGYTF. CDR3 DNA: TGCGCCAGCAGCTGGGAATCGGGAACCTATGGCTACACCTTC.

J is TRBJ2-2 and V is TRBV27; D unresolved. The CDR3 extends over 17 amino acids. Trimming removed 10 bases at V and 3 bases at J, with 24 bases between. Germline V gives CDR1 MNHEY, CDR2 SMNVEV (reference sequence). CDR3 in DNA: TGTGCCACAAGGCGGACGCTTAGGGCCCGGGACACCGGGGAGCTGTTTTTT. Protein: CATRRTLRARDTGELFF.

This clonotype has a count of ten or more. The gene calls are TRBV4-3 and TRBJ2-5; D not certain. The V and J ends lost 0 bases and 5 bases respectively, with 13 bases between them. This CDR3 has 15 residues. Germline lookup yields CDR1 LGHNA and CDR2 YSLEER. In DNA, the CDR3 is TGCGCCAGCAGCCAAGATCCACGTCCAACGGAGACCCAGTACTTC. As protein: CASSQDPRPTETQYF.

As to this clonotype: This may arise from a read error, as a much more abundant clone is one base away. The DNA of the CDR3 is TGTGCCAGCAGCTCAACGCCAGCAGGGGTAGGGGGCTACACCTTC. It translates to CASSSTPAGVGGYTF. The chain uses TRBV7-2 and TRBJ1-2; D is perhaps TRBD1 (6 bases). The V gene's germline CDR1 is SGHTA and CDR2 FQGNSA. CDR3 length equals 15 residues. V lost 4 bases and J 8 bases, leaving 20 bases between the germline ends.

This clonotype was observed many times. The chain combines TRBV9 with TRBJ2-1; 9 bases fit TRBD2. V shed 1 base and J 3 bases; nucleotides not matched to a gene: 2. CDR1 is SGDLS, CDR2 YYNGEE, per germline. The CDR3 has 15 residues. The chain's CDR3 is CASSVSSGDYNEQFF. CDR3 nucleotide sequence: TGTGCCAGCAGCGTATCTAGCGGGGACTACAATGAGCAGTTCTTC.

The chain carries TRBV5-1 and TRBJ2-7, with D possibly TRBD1 on 7 matching bases. The CDR3 runs to 15 residues. V was shortened by 5 bases and J by 4 bases, with 19 bases between the two germline ends. Germline CDR1 and CDR2: SGHRS and YFSETQ. CDR3 nucleotide sequence: TGCGCCAGCAGACGGGCGACAGGGAGGCTATACGAGCAGTACTTC. Encoded protein: CASRRATGRLYEQYF.

Only a few counts were recorded for this clonotype. The V call is TRBV7-9, the J call TRBJ1-6, with a possible D match to TRBD1 (5 bases). Germline CDR1 SEHNR, CDR2 FQNEAQ (reference sequence). V lost 4 bases and J 7 bases, leaving 17 bases between the germline ends. The CDR3 runs to 16 residues. CDR3 sequence reads: CASSSRLWDQNSPLHF. In nucleotides, the CDR3 is TGTGCCAGCAGCTCACGGCTCTGGGACCAAAATTCACCCCTCCACTTT.

This clonotype was seen at least ten times. CDR3 in amino acids: CASSLVGLQFF. CDR3 sequence (DNA): TGTGCCAGCAGCTTAGTCGGGCTGCAGTTCTTC. This chain connects TRBV3-1 to TRBJ2-1, with D hard to call. The CDR3 is made up of 11 amino acids. V shed 5 bases and J shed 12 bases, with 11 bases lying between them. CDR1 is LGHDT and CDR2 is YNNKEL in the germline V gene (reference sequence).

The sample holds a few counts of this clonotype. The rearrangement links TRBV5-1 to TRBJ2-5, with 9 bases aligning to TRBD1. V dropped 5 bases and J dropped 13; count of bases not matched to a gene: 18. CDR1 is SGHRS and CDR2 is YFSETQ in the germline V gene. The CDR3 runs 15 residues. The CDR3 protein is CASRMLGTGSEERYF. CDR3 coding DNA: TGCGCCAGCAGGATGTTGGGGACAGGGTCGGAAGAGCGGTACTTC.

About this clonotype itself: A much larger clone differs by one base, so this may be a read error. The chain recombines TRBV5-1 with TRBJ2-5; D uncertain. V shed 2 bases and J shed 2 bases, with 13 bases lying between them. Germline loops: CDR1 SGHRS, CDR2 YFSETQ. The CDR3 has 15 residues. CDR3 sequence: CASSFGLLGQETQYF. The CDR3 nucleotides are TGCGCCAGCAGCTTTGGGCTATTAGGTCAAGAGACCCAGTACTTC.

This clonotype has just a few counts. The V gene is TRBV7-2, the J gene TRBJ1-4, with D possibly TRBD1 on 5 matching bases. Trimming removed 5 bases at V and 5 bases at J, with 18 bases between. CDR3 length: 16 amino acids. Germline values: CDR1 SGHTA, CDR2 FQGNSA. CDR3 DNA sequence: TGTGCCAGCAGCCCACTGAGGCAGGGAGCGAATGAAAAACTGTTTTTT. It codes for CASSPLRQGANEKLFF.

The chain carries TRBV9 and TRBJ2-1; 12 bases line up with TRBD2. Germline V gene lookup returns CDR1 SGDLS and CDR2 YYNGEE. CDR3 length: 16 amino acids. V shed 4 bases, J shed 6 bases, and the junction held 8 bases outside the gene matches. CDR3 DNA sequence: TGTGCCAGCAGCTCTAGCGGGGGGGCTTTTCCCAATGAGCAGTTCTTC. Protein product: CASSSSGGAFPNEQFF.

This clonotype was seen ten or more times. The V call is TRBV3-1, the J call TRBJ2-5; 8 nucleotides align to TRBD2. J lost 5 bases, V lost 0 bases, and 8 bases had no gene match. CDR3 length equals 16 residues. The V gene's germline CDR1 is LGHDT and CDR2 YNNKEL (reference sequence). The DNA of the CDR3 is TGTGCCAGCAGCCAAGATCTCGGGGGGGGCCATGAGACCCAGTACTTC. Translating gives CASSQDLGGGHETQYF.

CDR3 sequence reads: CASRGQYNEQFF. The CDR3, as DNA: TGTGCCAGTAGAGGACAGTACAATGAGCAGTTCTTC. The gene calls are TRBV19 and TRBJ2-1, with D possibly being TRBD1 (6 bases). The CDR3 is 12 amino acids. V lost 6 bases and J lost 4, with 7 bases in between. Germline V gene data show CDR1 as LNHDA and CDR2 as SQIVND (reference sequence). The full variable domain, completed using reference TRBV19 and TRBJ2-1, is DGGITQSPKYLFRKEGQNVTLSCEQNLNHDAMYWYRQDPGQGLRLIYYSQIVNDFQKGDIAEGYSVSREKKESFPLTVTSAQKNPTAFYLCASRGQYNEQFFGPGTRLTVL.

In this sample, this clonotype turned up many times. The chain joins TRBV10-3 to TRBJ2-5; D may be TRBD1 or TRBD2 (7 bases each). The CDR3 length is 15 residues. Trimming shortened V by 0 bases and J by 5 bases, and 13 bases separated the two germline ends. Germline CDR1 is ENHRY and CDR2 is SYGVKD. In nucleotides, the CDR3 is TGTGCCATCAGTGAGTCGAGACAGGGAGGGGAGACCCAGTACTTC. This encodes CAISESRQGGETQYF.